The clone carrying this TCR beta chain was seen once. These data belong to a study of blood T cell repertoires in COVID-19. Study as a whole: PBMCs, B-cell-depleted T cells, or T cells were the source of the cDNA or gDNA that made up the material.

Authors' analysis steps: Nucleated cell counts were estimated from reference gene primer amplification. The repertoire was sequenced with immunoSEQ multiplex PCR; TCRdb's copy has only in-frame clones and lacks some. That table is the source of V, J and clone size, and D and trimming were worked out from the DNA. This table holds approximately 50,000 clones, about nine tenths found once. This TCR was recovered from a man over 45 with active COVID-19. The sequencing sample was made of peripheral blood.

The CDR3: CASSQRLAGSYNEQFF. CDR3 coding DNA: TGTGCCAGCAGCCAGCGACTAGCGGGATCCTACAATGAGCAGTTCTTC. The V call is TRBV4-2, the J call TRBJ2-1; 11 bases agree with TRBD2. Germline V gene sequence: CDR1 LGHNA, CDR2 YNFKEQ. V lost 3 bases and J lost 1; bases outside the gene matches: 2. CDR3 length: 16 amino acids.